This TCR beta chain was documented in a study of T cells in Graves' hyperthyroidism and ophthalmopathy. The CDR3 sequence is 15 residues long. With 4 bases clipped from V and 3 bases from J, the junction kept 3 bases outside the gene matches. In germline, CDR1 is MNHEY, CDR2 SMNVEV (reference sequence). Amplification of TCR beta CDR3 regions used RNA as the template. TCR CDR3 underwent first-round RT-PCR with the HTBI primer set. Using its own MiXCR run on the multiplex PCR reads, TCRdb lists one record per CDR3 protein. The sample lists 550,000 to 700,000 distinct CDR3 sequences, approximately 15% occurring once. Lactation, pregnancy, other autoimmune disease or uncontrolled infection excluded patients. In its sample, this clonotype was seen many times. The antigen is undetermined. Study observations and caveats: Most expanded thyroid clonotypes above 0.001 also appeared in blood. Progression to ophthalmopathy was predicted a median of roughly 6.8 months early.

Sequenced sample: blood. The V gene is TRBV27, the J gene TRBJ2-6; 7 bases agree with TRBD1. The sequence derives from a woman aged 40 to 49 with Graves' ophthalmopathy. CDR3 region: CASSSTGVGANVLTF. The CDR3, as DNA: TGTGCCAGCAGTTCTACAGGGGTTGGGGCCAACGTCCTGACTTTC.